Each of the 17 T cell receptor beta chains below was sequenced from the same sample in a study of technical replicates of blood from a few donors. The method was immunoSEQ multiplex PCR; TCRdb's version includes in-frame clones alone and lacks a portion of them. The sample includes over 70,000 clones, roughly 94% of them seen just once. The sample taken for sequencing was T cells isolated from PBMCs. The receptor source for this set is a human donor in good health.

The chain uses TRBV7-9 and TRBJ2-7; possible D gene TRBD1, 6 bases. Germline V gives CDR1 SEHNR, CDR2 FQNEAQ (reference sequence). The CDR3 is 13 amino acids. Trimming removed 5 bases at V and 4 bases at J, with 12 bases between. CDR3 protein: CASSLMGAYEQYF. In DNA form, the CDR3 reads TGTGCCAGCAGCCTGATGGGGGCGTACGAGCAGTACTTC.

The chain couples TRBV7-2 to TRBJ1-1; D gene unclear. V was shortened by 3 bases and J by 3 bases, with 17 bases between the two germline ends. Germline CDR1 and CDR2: SGHTA and FQGNSA. CDR3 length equals 16 residues. CDR3 sequence: CASSFSGLWAYTEAFF. The CDR3 coding sequence is TGTGCCAGCAGCTTTTCGGGGTTGTGGGCTTACACTGAAGCTTTCTTT.

The chain joins TRBV30 to TRBJ2-6; D may be TRBD2 (5 bases). There are 15 residues in the CDR3. V was shortened by 2 bases and J by 0 bases, with 8 bases between the two germline ends. Germline V gives CDR1 GTSNPN, CDR2 SVGIG (reference sequence). CDR3 DNA: TGTGCCTGGAGTAAGCGGCGCTCTGGGGCCAACGTCCTGACTTTC. The encoded protein is CAWSKRRSGANVLTF.

V and J are TRBV27 and TRBJ1-1; D remains ambiguous. CDR3 length: 15 amino acids. Trimming took off 6 bases at V and 1 base at J, with 15 bases between the two ends. The germline V gene encodes CDR1 MNHEY and CDR2 SMNVEV (reference sequence). The CDR3 bases are TGTGCCAGCAGACATACTCAGGCTACGAACACTGAAGCTTTCTTT. Translating gives CASRHTQATNTEAFF.

The rearrangement uses TRBV14 and TRBJ1-1, with 9 bases matching TRBD1. Trimming at V came to 0 bases and at J to 4 bases, leaving 9 bases not matched to a gene. CDR1 SGHDN and CDR2 FVKESK come from the germline V gene. The CDR3 contains 17 residues. The CDR3 sequence: CASSQEGTGILFTEAFF. CDR3 bases: TGTGCCAGCAGCCAAGAAGGGACAGGGATACTGTTCACTGAAGCTTTCTTT.

A note on this clone: Other DNA variants within this sample encode the same CDR3. The chain joins TRBV19 to TRBJ2-3, with a possible D match to TRBD2 (5 bases). Trimming took 1 base from V and 0 from J, leaving 5 bases between them. The germline gives CDR1 LNHDA, CDR2 SQIVND (reference sequence). There are 14 residues in the CDR3. CDR3 sequence (DNA): TGTGCCAGTAGTATAGGCGGGAGCACAGATACGCAGTATTTT. Protein product: CASSIGGSTDTQYF. Complete variable domain (other parts from reference TRBV19 and TRBJ2-3): DGGITQSPKYLFRKEGQNVTLSCEQNLNHDAMYWYRQDPGQGLRLIYYSQIVNDFQKGDIAEGYSVSREKKESFPLTVTSAQKNPTAFYLCASSIGGSTDTQYFGPGTRLTVL.

The chain combines TRBV4-1 with TRBJ1-3; D unresolved. The CDR3 extends over 14 amino acids. The V end was cut by 1 base, the J end by 3 bases, with 7 bases between. CDR1 is MGHRA, CDR2 YSYEKL, per germline. The CDR3 sequence is CASSQVHDGNTIYF. CDR3 nucleotides: TGCGCCAGCAGCCAAGTACATGATGGAAACACCATATATTTT.

This clone was recorded only once. The V gene is TRBV6-4, the J gene TRBJ1-2; tentatively, D is TRBD1 (5 bases). The V gene's germline CDR1 is MRHNA and CDR2 SNTAGT. Trimming removed 6 bases at V and 5 bases at J, with 7 bases between. CDR3 size: 11 residues. CDR3: CASSQGYGYTF. For the CDR3, the DNA is TGTGCCAGCAGCCAGGGTTATGGCTACACCTTC.

This clone showed up just once. The genes are TRBV10-3 and TRBJ1-5, with 7 bases identical to TRBD1. V was pared by 2 bases and J by 2 bases, with 9 bases of the junction left unmatched. There are 17 residues in the CDR3. Germline V gene sequence: CDR1 ENHRY, CDR2 SYGVKD. CDR3 in DNA: TGTGCCATCAGTGAGGGGCTAGACAGGGTCGGCAATCAGCCCCAGCATTTT. It codes for CAISEGLDRVGNQPQHF.

This chain joins TRBV6-5 and TRBJ1-1; no firm D call. The CDR3 is 14 residues long. V lost 0 bases and J lost 0, with 5 bases in between. Germline V lookup: CDR1 MNHEY, CDR2 SVGAGI. The CDR3 nucleotides read TGTGCCAGCAGTTACTCTCCGGTGAACACTGAAGCTTTCTTT. This translates into CASSYSPVNTEAFF.

The chain uses TRBV6-5 and TRBJ1-4; 8 nucleotides line up with TRBD1. The CDR3 loop spans 12 amino acids. Losses at the gene ends were 6 bases for V and 8 bases for J; bases not matched to a gene: 2. Per the germline V gene, CDR1 is MNHEY and CDR2 is SVGAGI. The DNA of the CDR3 is TGTGCCAGCAGGGGGGACAGGGAAAAACTGTTTTTT. It codes for CASRGDREKLFF.

This clone appeared once. The J gene is TRBJ1-3, the V gene TRBV5-1; 7 nucleotides match TRBD1. V shed 0 bases and J 1 base; nucleotides not matched to a gene: 4. The CDR3 totals 16 residues. Germline V CDR1 and CDR2: SGHRS, YFSETQ. CDR3 nucleotide sequence: TGCGCCAGCAGCTTGGAGGGGGCCTTTTCTGGAAACACCATATATTTT. Its protein product is CASSLEGAFSGNTIYF. The full variable domain, its missing parts supplied by reference TRBV5-1 and TRBJ1-3, is KAGVTQTPRYLIKTRGQQVTLSCSPISGHRSVSWYQQTPGQGLQFLFEYFSETQRNKGNFPGRFSGRQFSNSRSEMNVSTLELGDSALYLCASSLEGAFSGNTIYFGEGSWLTVV.

J is TRBJ1-1 and V is TRBV5-1; TRBD1 agrees at 8 bases. The CDR3 contains 18 residues. CDR1 is SGHRS and CDR2 is YFSETQ in the germline V gene. V was pared by 5 bases and J by 5 bases, with 20 bases of the junction left unmatched. CDR3 in amino acids: CASSGYGQGRFVSTEAFF. DNA of the CDR3: TGCGCCAGCAGTGGGTATGGACAGGGACGGTTTGTTAGTACTGAAGCTTTCTTT.

The chain employs TRBV6-1 and TRBJ1-5; D might be TRBD1 (5 bases). There are 11 residues in the CDR3. Trimming cost V 11 bases and J 7 bases, with 12 bases left between them. Per the germline V gene, CDR1 is MNHNS and CDR2 is SASEGT. The CDR3 DNA is TGTGCCGTGGGCCCAGGGCAGCCCCAGCATTTT. Amino acid sequence: CAVGPGQPQHF.

This clone was seen just once. The chain uses TRBV28 and TRBJ2-3; no firm D call. The CDR3 contains 14 residues. Germline V gives CDR1 MDHEN, CDR2 SYDVKM. V dropped 0 bases and J dropped 2 bases, with 6 bases sitting between them. Written as DNA, the CDR3 is TGTGCCAGCAGTTTATGGGGCCCCACAGATACGCAGTATTTT. Translating it yields CASSLWGPTDTQYF.

The CDR3 nucleotides read TGTGCCAGCAGCTTAGGCCTGGGCGCAGGGGAGGGTGATACGCAGTATTTT. Residues: CASSLGLGAGEGDTQYF. This sequence joins TRBV13 and TRBJ2-3; a weak D match, TRBD2 (7 bases). The germline V gene encodes CDR1 PRHDT and CDR2 FYEKMQ (reference sequence). This CDR3 spans 17 amino acids. V was shortened by 0 bases and J by 6 bases, with 19 bases between the two germline ends. Full variable domain (missing parts from reference TRBV13 and TRBJ2-3): AAGVIQSPRHLIKEKRETATLKCYPIPRHDTVYWYQQGPGQDPQFLISFYEKMQSDKGSIPDRFSAQQFSDYHSELNMSSLELGDSALYFCASSLGLGAGEGDTQYFGPGTRLTVL.

The rearrangement uses TRBV25-1 and TRBJ2-1; the D is unclear. Trimming cost V 6 bases and J 0 bases, with 12 bases left between them. CDR3 length equals 15 residues. Germline assignment: CDR1 MGHDK and CDR2 SYGVNS. CDR3 loop: CASRTDSTSYNEQFF. CDR3 DNA: TGTGCCAGCAGGACCGACTCGACCTCCTACAATGAGCAGTTCTTC. Together with reference TRBV25-1 and TRBJ2-1, the CDR3 gives the full variable domain: EADIYQTPRYLVIGTGKKITLECSQTMGHDKMYWYQQDPGMELHLIHYSYGVNSTEKGDLSSESTVSRIRTEHFPLTLESARPSHTSQYLCASRTDSTSYNEQFFGPGTRLTVL.